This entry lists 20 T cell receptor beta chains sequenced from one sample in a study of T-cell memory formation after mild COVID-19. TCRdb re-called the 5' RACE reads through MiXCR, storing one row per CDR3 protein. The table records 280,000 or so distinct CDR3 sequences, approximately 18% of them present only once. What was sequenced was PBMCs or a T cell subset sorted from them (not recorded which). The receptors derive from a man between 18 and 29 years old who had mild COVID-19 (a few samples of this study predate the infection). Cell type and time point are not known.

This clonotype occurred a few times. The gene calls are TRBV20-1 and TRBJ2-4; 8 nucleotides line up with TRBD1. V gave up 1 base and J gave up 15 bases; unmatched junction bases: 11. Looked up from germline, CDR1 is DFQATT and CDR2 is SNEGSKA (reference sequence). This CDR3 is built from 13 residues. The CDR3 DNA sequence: TGCAGTGCTAGAGGAGGGGGAGACAGGGGTTGGTACTTC. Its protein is CSARGGGDRGWYF.

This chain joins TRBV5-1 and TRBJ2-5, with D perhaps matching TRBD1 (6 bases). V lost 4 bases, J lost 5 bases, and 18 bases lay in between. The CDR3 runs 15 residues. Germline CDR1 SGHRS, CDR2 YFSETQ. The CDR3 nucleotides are TGCGCCAGCAGCGATGGACAGCCCCTGAGGGAGACCCAGTACTTC. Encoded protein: CASSDGQPLRETQYF.

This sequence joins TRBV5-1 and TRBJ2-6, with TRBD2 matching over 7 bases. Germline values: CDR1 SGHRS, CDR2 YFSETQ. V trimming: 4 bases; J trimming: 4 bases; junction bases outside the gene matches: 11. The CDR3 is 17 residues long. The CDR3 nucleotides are TGCGCCAGCAGCGCGGGACTATTGGTTGACGGGGCCAACGTCCTGACTTTC. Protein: CASSAGLLVDGANVLTF.

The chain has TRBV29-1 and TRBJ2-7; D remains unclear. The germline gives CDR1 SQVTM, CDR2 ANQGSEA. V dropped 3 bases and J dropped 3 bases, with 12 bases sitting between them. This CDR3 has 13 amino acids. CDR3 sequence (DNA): TGCAGCGTTGATGGTCGGGCGTTCTACGAGCAGTACGTC. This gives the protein CSVDGRAFYEQYV.

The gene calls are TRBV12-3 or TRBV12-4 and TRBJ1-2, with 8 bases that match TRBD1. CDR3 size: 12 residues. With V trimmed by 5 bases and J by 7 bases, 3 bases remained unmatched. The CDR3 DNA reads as TGTGCCAGCAGTGACAGGGGCCTTGGCTACACCTTC. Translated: CASSDRGLGYTF.

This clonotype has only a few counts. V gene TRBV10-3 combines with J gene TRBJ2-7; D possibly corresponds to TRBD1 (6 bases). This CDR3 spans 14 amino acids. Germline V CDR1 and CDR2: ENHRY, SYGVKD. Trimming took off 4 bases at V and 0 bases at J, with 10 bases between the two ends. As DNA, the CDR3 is TGTGCCATCAGTGTGGCAGGGGACTCCTACGAGCAGTACTTC. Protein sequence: CAISVAGDSYEQYF.

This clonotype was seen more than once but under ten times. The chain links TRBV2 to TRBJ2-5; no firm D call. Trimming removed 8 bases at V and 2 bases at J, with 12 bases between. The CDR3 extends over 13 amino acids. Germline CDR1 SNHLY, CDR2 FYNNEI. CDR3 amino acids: CASGFMVQETQYF. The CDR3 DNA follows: TGTGCCAGCGGATTCATGGTACAAGAGACCCAGTACTTC.

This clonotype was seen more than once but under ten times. In nucleotides, the CDR3 is TGCAGTGCTAGAGAAACCGACGGGCAGCCCCAGCATTTT. Its protein is CSARETDGQPQHF. The chain is built from TRBV20-1 and TRBJ1-5; D is unresolved. Germline CDR1 is DFQATT and CDR2 is SNEGSKA (reference sequence). V dropped 0 bases and J dropped 7 bases, with 10 bases sitting between them. The CDR3 has 13 residues.

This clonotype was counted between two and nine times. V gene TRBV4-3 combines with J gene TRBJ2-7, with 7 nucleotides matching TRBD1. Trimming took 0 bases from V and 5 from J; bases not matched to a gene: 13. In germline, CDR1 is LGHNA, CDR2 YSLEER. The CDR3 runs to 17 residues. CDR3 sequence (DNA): TGCGCCAGCAGCCAAGATCAAGCCCGGAAAGGGGGCGACGAGCAGTACGTC. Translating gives CASSQDQARKGGDEQYV.

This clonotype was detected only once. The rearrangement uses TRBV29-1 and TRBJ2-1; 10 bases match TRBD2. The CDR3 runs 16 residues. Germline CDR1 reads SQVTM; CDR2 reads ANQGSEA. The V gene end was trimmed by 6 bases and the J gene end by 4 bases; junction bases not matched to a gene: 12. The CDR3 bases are TGCAGCGTCGTACTAGCGGGGAGGCTTGTTTACAATGAGCAGTTCTTC. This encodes CSVVLAGRLVYNEQFF.

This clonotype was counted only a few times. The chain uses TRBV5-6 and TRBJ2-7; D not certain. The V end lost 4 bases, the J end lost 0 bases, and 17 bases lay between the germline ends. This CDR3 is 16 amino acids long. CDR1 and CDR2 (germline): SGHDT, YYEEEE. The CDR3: CASSPLGYLSSYEQYF. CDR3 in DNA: TGTGCCAGCAGCCCGCTGGGATACCTGAGCTCCTACGAGCAGTACTTC.

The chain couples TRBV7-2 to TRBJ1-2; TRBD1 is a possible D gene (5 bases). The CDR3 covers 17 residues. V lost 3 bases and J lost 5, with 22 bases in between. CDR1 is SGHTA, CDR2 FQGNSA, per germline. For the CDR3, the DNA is TGTGCCAGCAGCTTTGAGTACCCGGGGCCAAGTTTGTATGGCTACACCTTC. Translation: CASSFEYPGPSLYGYTF.

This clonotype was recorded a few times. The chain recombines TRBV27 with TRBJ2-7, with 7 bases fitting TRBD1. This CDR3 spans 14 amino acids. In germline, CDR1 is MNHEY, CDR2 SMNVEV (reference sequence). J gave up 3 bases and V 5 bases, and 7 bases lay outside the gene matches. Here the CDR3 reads CASSPLGQNYEQYF. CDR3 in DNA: TGTGCCAGCAGTCCCCTGGGACAGAACTACGAGCAGTACTTC.

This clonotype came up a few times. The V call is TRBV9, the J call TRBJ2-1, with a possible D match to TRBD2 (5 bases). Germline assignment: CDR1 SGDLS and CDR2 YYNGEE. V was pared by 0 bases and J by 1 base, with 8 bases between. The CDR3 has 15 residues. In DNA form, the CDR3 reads TGTGCCAGCAGCGTAGGGACTCGTTCCTACAATGAGCAGTTCTTC. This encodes CASSVGTRSYNEQFF.

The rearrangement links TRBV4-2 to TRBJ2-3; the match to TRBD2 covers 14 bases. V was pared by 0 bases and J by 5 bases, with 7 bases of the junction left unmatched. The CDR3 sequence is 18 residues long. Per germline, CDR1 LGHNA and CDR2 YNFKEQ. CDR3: CASSQEETSGGVRDTQYF. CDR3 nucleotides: TGTGCCAGCAGCCAAGAAGAGACTAGCGGGGGGGTTAGAGATACGCAGTATTTT.

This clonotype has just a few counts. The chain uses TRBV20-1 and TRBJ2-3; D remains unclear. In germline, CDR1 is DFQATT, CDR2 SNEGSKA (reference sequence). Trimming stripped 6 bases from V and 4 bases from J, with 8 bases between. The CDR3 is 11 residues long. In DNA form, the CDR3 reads TGCAGTGCAGCAGTGGCAGATACGCAGTATTTT. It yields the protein CSAAVADTQYF.

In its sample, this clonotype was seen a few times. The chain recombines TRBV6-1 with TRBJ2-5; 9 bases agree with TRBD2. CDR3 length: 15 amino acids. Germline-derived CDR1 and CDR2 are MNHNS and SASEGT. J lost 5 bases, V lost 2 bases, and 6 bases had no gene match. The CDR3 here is CASSETAGGPETQYF. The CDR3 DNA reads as TGTGCCAGCAGTGAAACGGCGGGGGGGCCTGAGACCCAGTACTTC.

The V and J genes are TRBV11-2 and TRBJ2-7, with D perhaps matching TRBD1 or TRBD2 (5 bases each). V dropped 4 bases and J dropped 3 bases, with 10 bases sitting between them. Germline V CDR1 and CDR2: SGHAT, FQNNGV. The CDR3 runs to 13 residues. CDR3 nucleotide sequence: TGTGCCAGCAGCTGGGGGTCGCTCTACGAGCAGTACGTC. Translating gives CASSWGSLYEQYV.

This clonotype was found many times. The chain's CDR3 is CASFLTGGSEQFF. For the CDR3, the DNA is TGCGCCAGCTTCCTGACGGGGGGAAGTGAGCAGTTCTTC. The chain is built from TRBV5-1 and TRBJ2-1; TRBD2 matches at 7 bases. The junction had 10 bases not matched to a gene; V was cut back by 7 bases and J by 9 bases. The CDR3 contains 13 residues. CDR1 is SGHRS and CDR2 is YFSETQ in the germline V gene.

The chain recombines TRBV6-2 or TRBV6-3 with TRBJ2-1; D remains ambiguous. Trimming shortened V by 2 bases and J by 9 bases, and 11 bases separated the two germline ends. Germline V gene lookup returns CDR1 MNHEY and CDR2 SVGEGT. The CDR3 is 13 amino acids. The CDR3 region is CASSYKRAGEQFF. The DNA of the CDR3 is TGTGCCAGCAGTTACAAACGGGCTGGTGAGCAGTTCTTC.